This T cell receptor beta chain emerged from a study of blood T cell repertoires in COVID-19. Study details: The study drew acute and convalescent COVID-19 samples from the United States, Italy and Spain. In each case, the material was cDNA or gDNA derived from T cells, B-cell-depleted T cells, or PBMCs.

The CDR3 runs 15 residues. Germline V lookup: CDR1 LGHNA, CDR2 YNFKEQ. Trimming took 2 bases from V and 7 from J; bases not matched to a gene: 7. This clone has just a few counts. Authors' data handling: Quantification of nucleated cells was approximated via reference gene primer amplification. Assay: immunoSEQ multiplex PCR; the TCRdb copy retains only in-frame clones and omits some. V, J and clone size are taken as reported in that table, and D and trimming were inferred from the DNA itself. Of approximately 220,000 clones in the sample, 80% to 85% were seen once. The gene calls are TRBV4-2 and TRBJ1-4, with TRBD1 matching over 7 bases. Sequencing used peripheral blood. The receptor was isolated from a woman aged 55-69 years with acute or convalescent COVID-19. Here the CDR3 reads CASSQPGQTIEKLFF. DNA for the CDR3: TGTGCCAGCAGCCAACCGGGACAGACAATTGAAAAACTGTTTTTT.